This T cell receptor (beta chain) was sequenced during a study of blood T cell repertoires in COVID-19. Trimming cost V 7 bases and J 7 bases, with 14 bases left between them. The V gene's germline CDR1 is LNHDA and CDR2 SQIVND (reference sequence). The CDR3 spans 14 residues. Enrolled through a virtual design, the participants were between roughly 18 and 90 years of age and came from about two dozen US areas. Assignment of participants to cohorts was predicated upon participant-reported clinical history. The table came from immunoSEQ multiplex PCR; TCRdb's copy has only in-frame clones and leaves some out. The sample carries 150,000 to 200,000 clones, about four fifths recorded once.

The clonotype originates from a man aged 60 to 69 who had recovered from COVID-19. Sequencing input: PBMCs or T cells enriched from blood (not recorded which). The chain carries TRBV19 and TRBJ1-6; D might be TRBD1 (5 bases). CDR3 nucleotide sequence: TGTGCCAGTACCCAGGGCGTTCAGAATTCACCCCTCCACTTT. Its protein is CASTQGVQNSPLHF.